These T cell receptor beta chains were read from a single sample in a study of cytomegalovirus exposure and HLA in healthy donors. TCRdb's table, derived via immunoSEQ multiplex PCR, lists solely in-frame clones and lacks some. The repertoire includes roughly 170,000 clones, more than 65% of them detected once, and 2.5% to 3% sits in the top ten. The sequenced sample was PBMCs. Receptors originate from a woman between 18 and 30 years old in good health and CMV-seropositive. CDR3s include the opening cysteine and the closing phenylalanine or tryptophan. Each record gives: J gene, V gene, clone size, D gene, CDR3 DNA, CDR3 protein. The D gene is left open where the match is weak. Clone size appears in some rows only: once, few, many, or a class for an expanded clone.

TRBJ2-7	TRBV11-2	once	TRBD1	TGTGCCAGCGGGCCCGGACAGGGAGCCTACGAGCAGTACTTC	CASGPGQGAYEQYF
TRBJ2-3	TRBV5-1	-	-	TGCGCCAGCAGCGAGCGAGATACGCAGTATTTT	CASSERDTQYF
TRBJ1-2	TRBV7-9	-	-	TGTGCCAGCAGCCCCCCAGGGGTGGGAGGCTACACCTTC	CASSPPGVGGYTF
TRBJ2-3	TRBV29-1	-	TRBD2	TGCAGCGTCCAGGAACGGGGGGGCCGTTCAGATACGCAGTATTTT	CSVQERGGRSDTQYF
TRBJ1-2	TRBV6-1	-	-	TGTGCCAGCAGTGACGCCCGACAGTACCCTTATGGCTACACCTTC	CASSDARQYPYGYTF
TRBJ2-7	TRBV6-5	-	TRBD2	TGTGCCAGCAGATCTAGCGGGGGGGCAGTGTACGAGCAGTACTTC	CASRSSGGAVYEQYF
TRBJ2-5	TRBV5-1	-	TRBD1	TGCGCCAGCAGCCAAGGGACAGCCATAGAGACCCAGTACTTC	CASSQGTAIETQYF
TRBJ1-2	TRBV19	-	-	TGTGCCAGTGGCCCTCATGGGGCGCAAACTAACTATGGCTACACCTTC	CASGPHGAQTNYGYTF
TRBJ2-3	TRBV7-2	-	-	TGTGCCAGCAGCTCCCCTGCGGATACGGCTATGGAGTATTTT	CASSSPADTAMEYF
TRBJ2-5	TRBV7-6	-	TRBD2	TGTGCCAGCAGCTTCCTGGGGGGGGGAGAGACCCAGTACTTC	CASSFLGGGETQYF
TRBJ1-1	TRBV4-1	-	-	TGCGCCAGCAGCCAAGATGGCGTCCGCCAGGGTTTGGGCACTGAAGCTTTCTTT	CASSQDGVRQGLGTEAFF
TRBJ2-7	TRBV11-2	-	TRBD2	TGTGCCAGCAGCTTAGGACTAGCGGGGGGGGACTACGAGCAGTACTTC	CASSLGLAGGDYEQYF
TRBJ2-7	TRBV7-9	-	TRBD1	TGTGCCAGCAGCTCACGTCAGGGGGCCTCCTACGAGCAGTACTTC	CASSSRQGASYEQYF
TRBJ1-1	TRBV6-5	-	-	TGTGCCAGCAGTTACCAGGGTGGCACTGAAGCTTTCTTT	CASSYQGGTEAFF
TRBJ2-3	TRBV29-1	few	TRBD2	TGCAGCACCGCCCTAGCGGGGGGGAGGACAGATACGCAGTATTTT	CSTALAGGRTDTQYF
TRBJ1-5	TRBV25-1	-	-	TGTGCCAGCACGACGGGAACGGGACAGCCCCAGCATTTT	CASTTGTGQPQHF